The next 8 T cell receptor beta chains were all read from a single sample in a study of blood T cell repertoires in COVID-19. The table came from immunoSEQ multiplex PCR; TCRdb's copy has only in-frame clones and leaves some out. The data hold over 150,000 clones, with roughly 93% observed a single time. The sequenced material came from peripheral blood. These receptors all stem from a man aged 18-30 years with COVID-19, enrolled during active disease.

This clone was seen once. Here the CDR3 reads CASGFPPPGGPRSYNEQFF. For the CDR3, the DNA is TGTGCTAGTGGTTTTCCCCCCCCTGGGGGCCCCCGCTCCTACAATGAGCAGTTCTTC. This chain uses TRBV12-5 with TRBJ2-1; possible D gene TRBD1, 6 bases. Trimming stripped 3 bases from V and 0 bases from J, with 21 bases between. This CDR3 contains 19 residues. Germline V gene lookup returns CDR1 LGHNT and CDR2 FRNRAP.

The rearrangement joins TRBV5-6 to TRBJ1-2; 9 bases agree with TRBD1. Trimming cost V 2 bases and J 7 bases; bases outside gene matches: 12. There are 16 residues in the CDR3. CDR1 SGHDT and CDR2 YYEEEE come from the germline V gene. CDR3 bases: TGTGCCAGCAGCTTCGTTTCGGGACAGGGAACTCCTGGCTACACCTTC. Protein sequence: CASSFVSGQGTPGYTF.

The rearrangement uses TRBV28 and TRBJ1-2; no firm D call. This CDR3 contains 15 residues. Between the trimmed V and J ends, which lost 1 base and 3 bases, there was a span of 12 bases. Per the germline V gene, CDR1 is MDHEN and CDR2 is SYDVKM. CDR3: CASSLYNGEDYGYTF. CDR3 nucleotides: TGTGCCAGCAGTTTATATAACGGGGAAGACTATGGCTACACCTTC.

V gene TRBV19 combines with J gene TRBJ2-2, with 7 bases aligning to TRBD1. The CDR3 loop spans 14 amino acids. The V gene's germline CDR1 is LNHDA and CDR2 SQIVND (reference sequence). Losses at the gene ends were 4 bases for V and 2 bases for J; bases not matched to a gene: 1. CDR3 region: CASSRDRNTGELFF. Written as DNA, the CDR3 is TGTGCCAGTAGTAGGGACAGAAACACCGGGGAGCTGTTTTTT.

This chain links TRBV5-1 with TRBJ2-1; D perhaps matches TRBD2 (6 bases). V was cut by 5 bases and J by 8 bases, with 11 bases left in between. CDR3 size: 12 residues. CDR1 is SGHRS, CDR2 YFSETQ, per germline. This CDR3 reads CASRLEGHEQFF. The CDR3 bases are TGCGCCAGCAGACTGGAGGGCCATGAGCAGTTCTTC. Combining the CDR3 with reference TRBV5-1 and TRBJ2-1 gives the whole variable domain KAGVTQTPRYLIKTRGQQVTLSCSPISGHRSVSWYQQTPGQGLQFLFEYFSETQRNKGNFPGRFSGRQFSNSRSEMNVSTLELGDSALYLCASRLEGHEQFFGPGTRLTVL.

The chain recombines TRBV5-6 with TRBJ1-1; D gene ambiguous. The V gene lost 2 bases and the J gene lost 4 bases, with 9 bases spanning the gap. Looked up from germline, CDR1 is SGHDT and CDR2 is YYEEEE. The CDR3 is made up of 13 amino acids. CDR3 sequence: CASSFPAITEAFF. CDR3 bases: TGTGCCAGCAGCTTCCCCGCGATCACTGAAGCTTTCTTT.

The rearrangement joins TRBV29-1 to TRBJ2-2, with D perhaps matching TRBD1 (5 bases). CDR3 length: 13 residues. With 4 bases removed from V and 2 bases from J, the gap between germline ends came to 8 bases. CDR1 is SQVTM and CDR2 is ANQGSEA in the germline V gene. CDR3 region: CSVVDSNTGELFF. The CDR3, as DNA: TGCAGCGTTGTCGACAGCAACACCGGGGAGCTGTTTTTT.

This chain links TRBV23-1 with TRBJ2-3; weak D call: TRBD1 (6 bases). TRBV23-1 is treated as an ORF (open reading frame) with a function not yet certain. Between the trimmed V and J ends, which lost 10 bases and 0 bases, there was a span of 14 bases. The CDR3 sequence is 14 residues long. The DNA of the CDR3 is TGCGCCATCCGAAGGGACATCAGCACAGATACGCAGTATTTT. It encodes CAIRRDISTDTQYF.